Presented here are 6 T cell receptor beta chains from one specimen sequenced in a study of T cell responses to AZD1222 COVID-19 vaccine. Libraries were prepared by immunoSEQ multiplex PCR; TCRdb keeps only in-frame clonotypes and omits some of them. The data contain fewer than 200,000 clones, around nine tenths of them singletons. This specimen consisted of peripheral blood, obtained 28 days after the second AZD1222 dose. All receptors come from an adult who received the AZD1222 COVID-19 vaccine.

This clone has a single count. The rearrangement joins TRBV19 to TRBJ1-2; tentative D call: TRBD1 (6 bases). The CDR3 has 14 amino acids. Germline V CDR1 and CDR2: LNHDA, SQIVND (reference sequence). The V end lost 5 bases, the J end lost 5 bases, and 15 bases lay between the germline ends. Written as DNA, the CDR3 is TGTGCCAGTAGTGGAAACAGGGATTTTTATGGCTACACCTTC. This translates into CASSGNRDFYGYTF.

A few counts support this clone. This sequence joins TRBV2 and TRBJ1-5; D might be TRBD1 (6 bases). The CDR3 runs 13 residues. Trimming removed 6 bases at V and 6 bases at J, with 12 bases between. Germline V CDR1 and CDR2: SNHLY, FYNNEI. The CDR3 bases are TGTGCCAGCAGGAAAGGGGGGGGTCAGCCCCAGCATTTT. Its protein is CASRKGGGQPQHF. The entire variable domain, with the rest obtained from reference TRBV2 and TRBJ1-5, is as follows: EPEVTQTPSHQVTQMGQEVILRCVPISNHLYFYWYRQILGQKVEFLVSFYNNEISEKSEIFDDQFSVERPDGSNFTLKIRSTKLEDSAMYFCASRKGGGQPQHFGDGTRLSIL.

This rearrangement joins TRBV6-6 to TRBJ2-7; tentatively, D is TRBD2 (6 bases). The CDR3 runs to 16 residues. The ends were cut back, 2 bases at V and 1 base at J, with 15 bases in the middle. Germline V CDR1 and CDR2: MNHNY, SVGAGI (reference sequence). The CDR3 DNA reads TGTGCCAGCAGTTACGTCGACGGGGGTTCATCCTACGAGCAGTACTTC. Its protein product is CASSYVDGGSSYEQYF.

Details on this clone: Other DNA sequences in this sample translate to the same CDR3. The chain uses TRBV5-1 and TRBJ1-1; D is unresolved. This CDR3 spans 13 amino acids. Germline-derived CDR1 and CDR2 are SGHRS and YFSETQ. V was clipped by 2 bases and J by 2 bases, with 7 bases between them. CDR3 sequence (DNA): TGCGCCAGCAGCTTTAGGGAAAACACTGAAGCTTTCTTT. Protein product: CASSFRENTEAFF.

CDR3 amino acids: CATAGITDTQYF. CDR3 DNA sequence: TGTGCCACCGCTGGGATCACAGATACGCAGTATTTT. This rearrangement joins TRBV24-1 to TRBJ2-3, with D unresolved. Germline CDR1 reads KGHDR; CDR2 reads SFDVKD. This CDR3 is built from 12 residues. Trimming cost V 9 bases and J 2 bases, with 8 bases left between them.

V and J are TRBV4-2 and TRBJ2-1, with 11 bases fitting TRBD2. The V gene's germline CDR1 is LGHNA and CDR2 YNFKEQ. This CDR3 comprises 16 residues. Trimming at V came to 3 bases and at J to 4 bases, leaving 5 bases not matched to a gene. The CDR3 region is CASSQGLAATYNEQFF. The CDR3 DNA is TGTGCCAGCAGCCAGGGACTAGCGGCAACTTACAATGAGCAGTTCTTC.